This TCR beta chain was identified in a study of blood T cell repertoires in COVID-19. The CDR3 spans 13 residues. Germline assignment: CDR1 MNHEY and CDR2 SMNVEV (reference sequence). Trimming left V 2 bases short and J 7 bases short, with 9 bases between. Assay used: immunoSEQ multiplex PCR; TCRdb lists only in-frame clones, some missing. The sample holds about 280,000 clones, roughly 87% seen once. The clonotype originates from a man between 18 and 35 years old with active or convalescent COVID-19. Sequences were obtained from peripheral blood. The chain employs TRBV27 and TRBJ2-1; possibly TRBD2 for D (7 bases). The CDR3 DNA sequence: TGTGCCAGCAGTTTAAAGGGGGGGAATGAGCAGTTCTTC. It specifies CASSLKGGNEQFF.